These T cell receptor beta chains were read from a single sample in a study of blood T cell repertoires in COVID-19. Sequencing used immunoSEQ multiplex PCR; TCRdb keeps in-frame clones, though not all of them. The sample includes approximately 290,000 clones, roughly 80% of them seen just once. Sequencing was carried out using peripheral blood. These receptors were collected from a person aged 70 to 85 with COVID-19, enrolled during active disease. The CDR3 runs from the conserved cysteine through the conserved F or W. The D gene is left open where the match is weak.

v_gene	d_gene	CDR3aa
TRBV7-7	TRBD1	CASSRNLQGRETQYF
TRBV7-9	TRBD1	CASSNRQGANDQPQHF
TRBV2	NA	CASAGAGNEQYF
TRBV5-4	NA	CASSQGRVVDTEAFF
TRBV7-8	TRBD2	CASTLRGGKAGELFF
TRBV2	NA	CASRLDYYEQYF
TRBV28	NA	CASSSTLWEGYTF
TRBV21-1	NA	CASSKPSWTGIIRVKKLLFF
TRBV2	NA	CASGGQETQYF
TRBV7-2	NA	CASSIRQRNTEAFF
TRBV2	TRBD1	CASSGQGAHGYTF
TRBV7-2	NA	CASSLKGIRGNQPQHF
TRBV3-1/TRBV3-2	NA	CASSQGLEGGYNEQFF
TRBV19	TRBD1	CASSVDRAQPQHF
TRBV7-2	NA	CASSLNQETQYF
TRBV5-6	TRBD1	CASSLARGTADQPQHF
TRBV19	NA	CASSVYREGRPEAFF
TRBV27	TRBD1	CASRGGQGVNTGELFF
TRBV5-3	TRBD2	CARSLGLAGVFHEQYF
TRBV7-9	TRBD1	CASRPPIGQGGGYTF
TRBV9	NA	CASSRSASGFMNTEAFF
TRBV5-6	NA	CASSTRESYNSPLHF
TRBV2	NA	CASSEETGSYEQYF
TRBV11-3	TRBD2	CASSFGTSDNEQFF
TRBV5-1	TRBD1	CASSEPTGDQETQYF
TRBV6-5	NA	CASSSISGNTIYF
TRBV28	NA	CASSFSLGWSRTQYF
TRBV5-1	NA	CASRKGQNNPNGNTIYF
TRBV16	NA	CASSQSAGRNSPLHF
TRBV5-1	TRBD2	CASSVGLTSGPSYNEQFF
TRBV3-1/TRBV3-2	TRBD1	CASEKRTGLFSPLHF
TRBV7-9	NA	CASSLVHAGAFF
TRBV28	NA	CASRASVVEQFF
TRBV30	NA	CAWSVTGNYGYTF
TRBV7-9	TRBD1	CASSSGTGWKAEAFF